One T cell receptor (beta chain) is described in this entry. In the original analysis: Filtering differed because ImmunoSEQ produced junction-only sequences that carried no quality scores. Data came from immunoSEQ multiplex PCR; TCRdb stores just in-frame clones and leaves some out. The DNA gave D and trimming, while V, J and clone size come from that table. Among some 2,500,000 clones listed, 93% were seen once. The sample is drawn from a study of shared clonotypes between healthy human individuals. Germline V gives CDR1 MGHDK, CDR2 SYGVNS. This CDR3 has 15 residues. V dropped 1 base and J dropped 5 bases, with 14 bases sitting between them.

Source material: naive CD4+ T cells from PBMCs. Subset of the sample: CD45RA+ positively selected. The receptor was derived from a man aged 18 to 30 in good health. Some clones in this sample may be carry-over from other donors' samples. V and J are TRBV25-1 and TRBJ1-1; maybe TRBD1 (6 bases). The DNA of the CDR3 is TGTGCCAGCAGTGAATTTTTTGGCGGGACAACTGAAGCTTTCTTT. Translating gives CASSEFFGGTTEAFF.